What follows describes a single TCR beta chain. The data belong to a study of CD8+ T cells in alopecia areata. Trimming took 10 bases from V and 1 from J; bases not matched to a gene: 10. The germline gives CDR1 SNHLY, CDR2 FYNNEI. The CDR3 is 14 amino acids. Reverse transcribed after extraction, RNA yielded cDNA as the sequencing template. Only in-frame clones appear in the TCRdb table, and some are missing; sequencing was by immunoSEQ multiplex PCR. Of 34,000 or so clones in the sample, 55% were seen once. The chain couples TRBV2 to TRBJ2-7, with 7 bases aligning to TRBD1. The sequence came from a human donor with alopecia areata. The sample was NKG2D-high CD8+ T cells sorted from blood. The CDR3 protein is CATFLDRESYEQYF. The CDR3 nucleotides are TGTGCCACTTTCTTAGACAGGGAGTCCTACGAGCAGTACTTC.